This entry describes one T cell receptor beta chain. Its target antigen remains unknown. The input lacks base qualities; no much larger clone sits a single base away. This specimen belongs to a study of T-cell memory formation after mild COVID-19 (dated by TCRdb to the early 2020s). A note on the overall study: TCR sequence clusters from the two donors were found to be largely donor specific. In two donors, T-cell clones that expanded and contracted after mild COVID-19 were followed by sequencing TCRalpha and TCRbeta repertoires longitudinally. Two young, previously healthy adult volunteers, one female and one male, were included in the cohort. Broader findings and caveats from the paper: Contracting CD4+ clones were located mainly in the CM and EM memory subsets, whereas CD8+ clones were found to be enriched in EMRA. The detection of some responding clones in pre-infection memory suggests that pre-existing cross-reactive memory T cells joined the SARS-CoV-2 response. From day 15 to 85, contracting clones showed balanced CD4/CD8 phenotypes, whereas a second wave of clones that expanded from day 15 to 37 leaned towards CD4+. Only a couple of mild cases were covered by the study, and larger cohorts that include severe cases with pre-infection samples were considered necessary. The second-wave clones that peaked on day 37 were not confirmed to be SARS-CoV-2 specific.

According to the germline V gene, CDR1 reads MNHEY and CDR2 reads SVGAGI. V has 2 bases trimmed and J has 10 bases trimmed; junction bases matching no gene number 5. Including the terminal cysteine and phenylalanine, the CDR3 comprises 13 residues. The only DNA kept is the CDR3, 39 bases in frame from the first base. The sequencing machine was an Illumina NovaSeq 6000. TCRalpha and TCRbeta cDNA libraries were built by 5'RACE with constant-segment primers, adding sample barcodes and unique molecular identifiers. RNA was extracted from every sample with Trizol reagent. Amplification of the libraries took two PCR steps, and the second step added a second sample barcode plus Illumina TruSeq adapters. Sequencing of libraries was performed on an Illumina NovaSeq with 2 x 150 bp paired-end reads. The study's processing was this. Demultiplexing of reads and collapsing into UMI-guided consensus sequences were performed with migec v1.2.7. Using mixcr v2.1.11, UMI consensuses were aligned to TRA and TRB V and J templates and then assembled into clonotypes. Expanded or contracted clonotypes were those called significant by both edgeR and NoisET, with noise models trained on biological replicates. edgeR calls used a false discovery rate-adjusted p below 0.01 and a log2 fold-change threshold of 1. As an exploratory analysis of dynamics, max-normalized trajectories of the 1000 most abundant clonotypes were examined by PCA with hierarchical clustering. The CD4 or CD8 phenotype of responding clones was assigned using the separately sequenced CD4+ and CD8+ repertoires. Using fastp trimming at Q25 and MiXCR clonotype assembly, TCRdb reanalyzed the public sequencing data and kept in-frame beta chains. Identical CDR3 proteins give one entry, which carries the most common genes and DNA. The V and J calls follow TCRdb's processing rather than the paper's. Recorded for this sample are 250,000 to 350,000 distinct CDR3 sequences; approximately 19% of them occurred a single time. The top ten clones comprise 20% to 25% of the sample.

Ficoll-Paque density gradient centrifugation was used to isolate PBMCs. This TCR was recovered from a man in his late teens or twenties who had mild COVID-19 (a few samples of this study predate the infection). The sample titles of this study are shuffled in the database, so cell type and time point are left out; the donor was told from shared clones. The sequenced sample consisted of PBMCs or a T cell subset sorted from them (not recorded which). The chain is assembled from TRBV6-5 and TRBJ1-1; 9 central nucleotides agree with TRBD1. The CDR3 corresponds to CASSYTGQGRAFF. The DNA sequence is TGTGCCAGCAGTTACACGGGACAGGGTCGAGCTTTCTTT.